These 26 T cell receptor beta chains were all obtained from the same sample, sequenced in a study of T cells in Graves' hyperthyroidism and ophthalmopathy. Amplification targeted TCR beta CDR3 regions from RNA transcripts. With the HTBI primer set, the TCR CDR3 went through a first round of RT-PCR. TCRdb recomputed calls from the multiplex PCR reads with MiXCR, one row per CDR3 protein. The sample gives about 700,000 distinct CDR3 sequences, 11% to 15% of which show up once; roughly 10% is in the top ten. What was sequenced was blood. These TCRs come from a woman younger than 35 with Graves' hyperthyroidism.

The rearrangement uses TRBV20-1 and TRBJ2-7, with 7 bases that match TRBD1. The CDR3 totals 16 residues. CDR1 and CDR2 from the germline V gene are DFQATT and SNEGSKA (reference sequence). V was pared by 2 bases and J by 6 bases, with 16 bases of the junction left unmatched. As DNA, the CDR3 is TGCAGTGCTAGACCATTCCTAGCACAGGGGCCATCCGAGCAGTACTTC. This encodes CSARPFLAQGPSEQYF.

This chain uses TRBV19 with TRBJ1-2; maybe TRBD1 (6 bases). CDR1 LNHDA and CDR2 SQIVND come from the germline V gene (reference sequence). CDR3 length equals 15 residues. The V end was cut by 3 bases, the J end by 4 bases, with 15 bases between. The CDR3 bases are TGTGCCAGTAGTATCCCGGAACAGGGATTCTATGGCTACACCTTC. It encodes CASSIPEQGFYGYTF. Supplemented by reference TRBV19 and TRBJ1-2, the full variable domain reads DGGITQSPKYLFRKEGQNVTLSCEQNLNHDAMYWYRQDPGQGLRLIYYSQIVNDFQKGDIAEGYSVSREKKESFPLTVTSAQKNPTAFYLCASSIPEQGFYGYTFGSGTRLTVV.

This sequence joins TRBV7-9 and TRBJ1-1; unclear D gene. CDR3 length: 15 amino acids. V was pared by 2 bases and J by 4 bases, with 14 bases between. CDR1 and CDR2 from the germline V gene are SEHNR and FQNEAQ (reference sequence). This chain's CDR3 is CASSLNPPGSTEAFF. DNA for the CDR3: TGTGCCAGCAGCTTAAATCCTCCGGGATCCACTGAAGCTTTCTTT. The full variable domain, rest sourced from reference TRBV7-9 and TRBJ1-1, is DTGVSQNPRHKITKRGQNVTFRCDPISEHNRLYWYRQTLGQGPEFLTYFQNEAQLEKSRLLSDRFSAERPKGSFSTLEIQRTEQGDSAMYLCASSLNPPGSTEAFFGQGTRLTVV.

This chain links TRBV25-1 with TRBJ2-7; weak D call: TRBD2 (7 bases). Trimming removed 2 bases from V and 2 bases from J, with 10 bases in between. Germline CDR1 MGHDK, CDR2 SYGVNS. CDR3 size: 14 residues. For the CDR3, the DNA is TGTGCCAGCAGTGAACGGGGGGCCCCCTACGAGCAGTACTTC. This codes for CASSERGAPYEQYF.

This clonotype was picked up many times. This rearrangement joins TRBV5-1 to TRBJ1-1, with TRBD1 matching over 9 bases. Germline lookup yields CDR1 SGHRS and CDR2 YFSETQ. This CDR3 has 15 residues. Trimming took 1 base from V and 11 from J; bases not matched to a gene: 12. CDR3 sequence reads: CASSLNMGQGKPAFF. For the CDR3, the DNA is TGCGCCAGCAGCTTGAACATGGGACAGGGAAAACCTGCTTTCTTT.

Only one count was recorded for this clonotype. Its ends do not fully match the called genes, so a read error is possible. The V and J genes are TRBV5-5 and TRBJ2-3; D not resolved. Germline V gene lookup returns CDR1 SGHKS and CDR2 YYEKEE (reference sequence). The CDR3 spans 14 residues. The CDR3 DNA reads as TGCGCCAGCAGCCAAGAGAACGAAGCAGATACGCAGTATTTT. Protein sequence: CASSQENEADTQYF.

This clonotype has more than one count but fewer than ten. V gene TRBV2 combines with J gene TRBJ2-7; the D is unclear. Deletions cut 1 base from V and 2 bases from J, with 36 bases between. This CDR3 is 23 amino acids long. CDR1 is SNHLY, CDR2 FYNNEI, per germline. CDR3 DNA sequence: TGTGCCAGCAGTGAAGGACAAGTTAGAGTTCGGCCACCTTACGACCCCGCCACCTACGAGCAGTACTTC. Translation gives CASSEGQVRVRPPYDPATYEQYF.

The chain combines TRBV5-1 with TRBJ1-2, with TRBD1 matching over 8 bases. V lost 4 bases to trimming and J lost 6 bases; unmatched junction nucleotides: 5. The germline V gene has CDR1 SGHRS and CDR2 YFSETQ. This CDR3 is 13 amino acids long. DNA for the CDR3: TGCGCCAGCAGCCCTCGGACAGGGAATGGCTACACCTTC. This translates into CASSPRTGNGYTF.

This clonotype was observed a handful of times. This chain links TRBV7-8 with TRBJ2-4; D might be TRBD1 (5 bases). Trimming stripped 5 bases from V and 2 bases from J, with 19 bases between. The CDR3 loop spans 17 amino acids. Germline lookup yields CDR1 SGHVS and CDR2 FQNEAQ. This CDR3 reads CASSPNLRVMTKNIQYF. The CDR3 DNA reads TGTGCCAGCAGCCCAAACCTCAGGGTTATGACCAAAAACATTCAGTACTTC.

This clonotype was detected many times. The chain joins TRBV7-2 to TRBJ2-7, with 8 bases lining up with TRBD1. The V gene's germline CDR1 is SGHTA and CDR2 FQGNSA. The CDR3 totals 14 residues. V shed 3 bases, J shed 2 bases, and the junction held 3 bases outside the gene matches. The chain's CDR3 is CASSFWTGPYEQYF. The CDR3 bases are TGTGCCAGCAGCTTTTGGACAGGGCCCTACGAGCAGTACTTC.

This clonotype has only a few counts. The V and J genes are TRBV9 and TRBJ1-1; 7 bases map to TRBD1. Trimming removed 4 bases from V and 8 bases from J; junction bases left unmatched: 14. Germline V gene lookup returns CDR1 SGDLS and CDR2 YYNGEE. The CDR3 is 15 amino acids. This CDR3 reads CASSTNRGVVGEAFF. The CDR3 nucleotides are TGTGCCAGCAGCACAAACAGGGGCGTCGTAGGAGAAGCTTTCTTT.

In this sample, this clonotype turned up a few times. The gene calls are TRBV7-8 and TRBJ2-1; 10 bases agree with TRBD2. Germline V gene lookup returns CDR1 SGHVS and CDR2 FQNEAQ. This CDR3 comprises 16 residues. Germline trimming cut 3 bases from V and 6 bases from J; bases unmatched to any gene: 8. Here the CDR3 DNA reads TGTGCCAGCAGCTTGATTCCGGGACTAGCGAGCAATGAGCAGTTCTTC. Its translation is CASSLIPGLASNEQFF.

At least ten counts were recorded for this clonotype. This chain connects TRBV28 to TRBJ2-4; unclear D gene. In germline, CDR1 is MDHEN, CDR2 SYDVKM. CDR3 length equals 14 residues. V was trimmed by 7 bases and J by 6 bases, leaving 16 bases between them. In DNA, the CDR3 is TGTGCCAGCACCCTTAGAGACACGATAAACATTCAGTACTTC. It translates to CASTLRDTINIQYF.

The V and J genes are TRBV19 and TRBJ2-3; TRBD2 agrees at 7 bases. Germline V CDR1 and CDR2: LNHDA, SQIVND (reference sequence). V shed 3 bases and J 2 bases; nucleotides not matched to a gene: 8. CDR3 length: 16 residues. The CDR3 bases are TGTGCCAGTAGTATGGGTAGCGGGCAATTCACAGATACGCAGTATTTT. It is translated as CASSMGSGQFTDTQYF.

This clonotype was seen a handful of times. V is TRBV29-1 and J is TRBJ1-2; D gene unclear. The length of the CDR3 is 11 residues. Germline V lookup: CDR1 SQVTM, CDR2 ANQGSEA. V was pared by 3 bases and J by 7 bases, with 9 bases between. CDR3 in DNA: TGCAGCGTTGATCCGGGTGGTGGCTACACCTTC. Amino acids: CSVDPGGGYTF.

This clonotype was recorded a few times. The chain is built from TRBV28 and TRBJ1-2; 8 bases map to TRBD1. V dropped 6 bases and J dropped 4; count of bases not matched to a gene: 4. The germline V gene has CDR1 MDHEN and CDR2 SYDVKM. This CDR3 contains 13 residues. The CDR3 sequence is CASRDRASYGYTF. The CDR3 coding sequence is TGTGCCAGCAGGGACAGGGCTTCCTATGGCTACACCTTC.

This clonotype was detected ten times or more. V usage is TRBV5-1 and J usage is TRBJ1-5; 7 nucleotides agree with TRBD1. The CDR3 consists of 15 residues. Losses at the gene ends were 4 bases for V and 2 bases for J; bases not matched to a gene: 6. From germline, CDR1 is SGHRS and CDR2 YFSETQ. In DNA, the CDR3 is TGCGCCAGCAGCCCTCAGGGGGATGGCAATCAGCCCCAGCATTTT. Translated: CASSPQGDGNQPQHF. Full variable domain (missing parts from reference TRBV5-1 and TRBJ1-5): KAGVTQTPRYLIKTRGQQVTLSCSPISGHRSVSWYQQTPGQGLQFLFEYFSETQRNKGNFPGRFSGRQFSNSRSEMNVSTLELGDSALYLCASSPQGDGNQPQHFGDGTRLSIL.

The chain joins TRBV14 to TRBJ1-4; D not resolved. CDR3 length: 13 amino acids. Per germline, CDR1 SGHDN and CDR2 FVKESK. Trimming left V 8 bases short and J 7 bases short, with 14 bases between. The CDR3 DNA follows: TGTGCCAGCGGAGGGCTAAATAGTGAAAAACTGTTTTTT. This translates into CASGGLNSEKLFF. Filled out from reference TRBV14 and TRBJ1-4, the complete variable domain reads EAGVTQFPSHSVIEKGQTVTLRCDPISGHDNLYWYRRVMGKEIKFLLHFVKESKQDESGMPNNRFLAERTGGTYSTLKVQPAELEDSGVYFCASGGLNSEKLFFGSGTQLSVL.

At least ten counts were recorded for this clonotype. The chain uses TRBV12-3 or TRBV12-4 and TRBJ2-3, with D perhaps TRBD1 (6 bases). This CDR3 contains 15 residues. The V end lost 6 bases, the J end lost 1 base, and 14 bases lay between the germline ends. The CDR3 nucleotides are TGTGCCAGCAGCCCACAGGGCTACCGCACAGATACGCAGTATTTT. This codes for CASSPQGYRTDTQYF.

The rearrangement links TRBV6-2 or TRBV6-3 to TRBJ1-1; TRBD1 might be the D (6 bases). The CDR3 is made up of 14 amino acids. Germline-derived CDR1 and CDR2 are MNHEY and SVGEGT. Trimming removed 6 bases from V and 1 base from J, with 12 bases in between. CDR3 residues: CASSYRVSNTEAFF. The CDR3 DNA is TGTGCCAGCAGCTACAGGGTCTCGAACACTGAAGCTTTCTTT.

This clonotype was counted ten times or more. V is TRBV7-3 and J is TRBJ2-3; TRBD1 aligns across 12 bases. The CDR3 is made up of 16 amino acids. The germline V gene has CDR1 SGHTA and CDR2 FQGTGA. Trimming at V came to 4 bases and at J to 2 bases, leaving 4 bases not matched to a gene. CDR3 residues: CASSSGQGANTDTQYF. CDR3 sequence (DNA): TGTGCCAGCAGCTCGGGACAGGGGGCTAACACAGATACGCAGTATTTT.

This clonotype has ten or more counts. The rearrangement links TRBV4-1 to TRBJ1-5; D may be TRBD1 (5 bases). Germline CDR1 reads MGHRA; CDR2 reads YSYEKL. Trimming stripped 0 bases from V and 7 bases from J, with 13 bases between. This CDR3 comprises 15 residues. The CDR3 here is CASSQERGTGQPQHF. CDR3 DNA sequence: TGCGCCAGCAGCCAAGAACGAGGGACGGGACAGCCCCAGCATTTT.

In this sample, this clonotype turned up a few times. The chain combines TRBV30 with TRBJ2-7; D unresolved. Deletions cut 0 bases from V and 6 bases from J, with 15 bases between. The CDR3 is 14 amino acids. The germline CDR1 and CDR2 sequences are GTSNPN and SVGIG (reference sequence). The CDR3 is CAWSVGSKVSEQYF. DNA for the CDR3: TGTGCCTGGAGTGTAGGGTCAAAAGTCTCCGAGCAGTACTTC. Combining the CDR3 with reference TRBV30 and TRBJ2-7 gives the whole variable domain SQTIHQWPATLVQPVGSPLSLECTVEGTSNPNLYWYRQAAGRGLQLLFYSVGIGQISSEVPQNLSASRPQDRQFILSSKKLLLSDSGFYLCAWSVGSKVSEQYFGPGTRLTVT.

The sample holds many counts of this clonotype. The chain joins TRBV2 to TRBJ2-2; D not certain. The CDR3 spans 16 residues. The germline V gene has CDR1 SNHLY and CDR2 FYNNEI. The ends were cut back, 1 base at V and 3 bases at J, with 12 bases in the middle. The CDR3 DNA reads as TGTGCCAGCAGTGAAGTCAGGCAGGTTGACACCGGGGAGCTGTTTTTT. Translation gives CASSEVRQVDTGELFF.

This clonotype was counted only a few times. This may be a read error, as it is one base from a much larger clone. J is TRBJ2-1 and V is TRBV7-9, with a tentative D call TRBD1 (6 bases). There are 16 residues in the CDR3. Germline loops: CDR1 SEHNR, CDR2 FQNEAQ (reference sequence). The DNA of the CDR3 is TGTGCCAACAGCCCTACGTCGTGGGACACTCACAATGAGCAGTTCTTC. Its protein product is CANSPTSWDTHNEQFF.

CDR3: CASRDSWGRYYEQYF. The CDR3 DNA is TGTGCCAGCAGGGACTCCTGGGGGCGATACTACGAGCAGTACTTC. This sequence joins TRBV6-2 or TRBV6-3 and TRBJ2-7; tentatively, D is TRBD1 (6 bases). V was pared by 6 bases and J by 3 bases, with 18 bases between. The CDR3 covers 15 residues. Germline-derived CDR1 and CDR2 are MNHEY and SVGEGT.